This TCR beta chain was identified in a study of T cell repertoires in cytomegalovirus infection. Study-wide context: Indications of both CMV infection and matching HLA type were provided by public TCR beta signatures.

Study outcomes and limitations: Totalled public TCR beta family frequency picked out people who carried CMV plus the relevant HLA. Clonotypes of TCR beta that were HLA-C-restricted and CMV-specific dominated the ex vivo response.

This clonotype has more than one count but fewer than ten. Its antigen remains unknown. TCRdb re-called the reads through MiXCR, storing one row per CDR3 protein. This table holds around 740,000 distinct CDR3 sequences, 35% found once. Germline loops: CDR1 SNHLY, CDR2 FYNNEI. The CDR3 contains 16 residues. Trimming cost V 4 bases and J 0 bases, with 13 bases left between them. The sample consisted of PBMCs. The chain links TRBV2 to TRBJ2-1; tentatively, D is TRBD2 (6 bases). The clonotype originates from a human donor in good health (CMV status not recorded). Some clones in this sample may be carry-over from other donors' samples. CDR3 residues: CASSGIARDSYNEQFF. The CDR3 coding sequence is TGTGCCAGCAGTGGTATAGCGCGGGACTCCTACAATGAGCAGTTCTTC. Supplemented by reference TRBV2 and TRBJ2-1, the full variable domain reads EPEVTQTPSHQVTQMGQEVILRCVPISNHLYFYWYRQILGQKVEFLVSFYNNEISEKSEIFDDQFSVERPDGSNFTLKIRSTKLEDSAMYFCASSGIARDSYNEQFFGPGTRLTVL.